The sequence of this T cell receptor beta chain was determined in a study of T cells in women clearing cervical HPV infection. Study summary: Case blood was drawn when the lesion was first found; control blood after infection became undetectable. Only a few women had HLA typing results available.

Prevalent HPV16 infections were excluded; only incident single HPV16 infections included. A note on this clone: The read halts 3 residues ahead of the CDR3 end, with the missing end drawn from the germline J gene.

The ends were cut back, 4 bases at V and 1 base at J, with 11 bases in the middle. The germline gives CDR1 MRHNA, CDR2 SNTAGT. This CDR3 has 15 amino acids. TCRdb's copy holds only in-frame clones and misses some; the assay was immunoSEQ multiplex PCR. The sample table includes roughly 36,000 clones. This TCR derives from a woman between 18 and 70 years old with a cervical HPV16 infection that either progressed to CIN3+ or cleared (not recorded which). The chain carries TRBV6-4 and TRBJ2-1, with a possible D match to TRBD2 (7 bases). The sample was blood buffy coat. CDR3: CASSVGGESYNEQFF. The CDR3 DNA, read in part, is TGTGCCAGCAGTGTAGGGGGGGAATCCTACAATGAG.